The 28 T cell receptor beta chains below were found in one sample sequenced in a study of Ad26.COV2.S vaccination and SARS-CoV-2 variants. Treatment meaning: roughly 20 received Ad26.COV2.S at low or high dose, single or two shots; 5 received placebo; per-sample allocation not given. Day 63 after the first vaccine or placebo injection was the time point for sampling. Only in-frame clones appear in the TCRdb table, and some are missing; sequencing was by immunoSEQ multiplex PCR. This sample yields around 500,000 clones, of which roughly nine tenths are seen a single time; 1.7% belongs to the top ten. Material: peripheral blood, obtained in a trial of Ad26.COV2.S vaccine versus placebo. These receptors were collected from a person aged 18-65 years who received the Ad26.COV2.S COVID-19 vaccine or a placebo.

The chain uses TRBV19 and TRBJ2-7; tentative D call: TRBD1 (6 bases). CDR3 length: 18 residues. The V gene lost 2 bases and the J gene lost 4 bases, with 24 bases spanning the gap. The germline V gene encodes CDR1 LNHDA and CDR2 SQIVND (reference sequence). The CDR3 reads CASSISTGSQGIAYEQYF. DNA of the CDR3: TGTGCCAGTAGTATATCCACAGGGAGTCAGGGAATCGCGTACGAGCAGTACTTC.

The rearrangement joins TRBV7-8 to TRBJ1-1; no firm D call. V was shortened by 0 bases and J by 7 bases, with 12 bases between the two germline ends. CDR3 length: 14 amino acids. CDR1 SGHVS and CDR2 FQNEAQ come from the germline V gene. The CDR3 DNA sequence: TGTGCCAGCAGCTTAGCGCTGGGTAGGATTGAAGCTTTCTTT. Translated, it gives CASSLALGRIEAFF.

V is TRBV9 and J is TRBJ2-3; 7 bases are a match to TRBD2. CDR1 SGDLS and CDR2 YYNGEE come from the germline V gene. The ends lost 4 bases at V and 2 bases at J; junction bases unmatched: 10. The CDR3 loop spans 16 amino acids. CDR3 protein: CASSPRLAAYTDTQYF. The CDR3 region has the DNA TGTGCCAGCAGCCCCAGACTAGCAGCATACACAGATACGCAGTATTTT.

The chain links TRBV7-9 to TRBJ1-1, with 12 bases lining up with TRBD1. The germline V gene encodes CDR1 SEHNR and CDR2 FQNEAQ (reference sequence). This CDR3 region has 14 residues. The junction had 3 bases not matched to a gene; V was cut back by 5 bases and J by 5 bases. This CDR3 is CASSRDRGLTEAFF. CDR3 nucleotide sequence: TGTGCCAGCAGCAGGGACAGGGGGCTTACTGAAGCTTTCTTT.

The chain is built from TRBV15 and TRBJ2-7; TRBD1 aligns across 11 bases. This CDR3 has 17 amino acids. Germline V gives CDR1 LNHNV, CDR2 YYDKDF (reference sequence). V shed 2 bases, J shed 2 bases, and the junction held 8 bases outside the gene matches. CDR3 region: CATSRPKPGQGAYEQYF. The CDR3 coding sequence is TGTGCCACCAGCAGACCCAAGCCGGGACAGGGGGCCTACGAGCAGTACTTC.

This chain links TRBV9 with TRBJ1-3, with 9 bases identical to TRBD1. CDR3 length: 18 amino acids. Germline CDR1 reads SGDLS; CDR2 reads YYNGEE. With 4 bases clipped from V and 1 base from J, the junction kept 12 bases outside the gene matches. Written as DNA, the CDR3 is TGTGCCAGCAGCCCCGGGACAGGGTTTGTTGTGTCTGGAAACACCATATATTTT. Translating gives CASSPGTGFVVSGNTIYF. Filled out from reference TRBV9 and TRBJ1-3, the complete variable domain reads DSGVTQTPKHLITATGQRVTLRCSPRSGDLSVYWYQQSLDQGLQFLIQYYNGEERAKGNILERFSAQQFPDLHSELNLSSLELGDSALYFCASSPGTGFVVSGNTIYFGEGSWLTVV.

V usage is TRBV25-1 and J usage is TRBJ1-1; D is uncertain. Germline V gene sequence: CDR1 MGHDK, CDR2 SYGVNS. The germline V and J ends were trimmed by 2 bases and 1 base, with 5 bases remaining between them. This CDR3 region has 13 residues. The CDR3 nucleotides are TGTGCCAGCAGTGAAGGTTCGAACACTGAAGCTTTCTTT. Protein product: CASSEGSNTEAFF. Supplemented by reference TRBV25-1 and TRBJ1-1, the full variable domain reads EADIYQTPRYLVIGTGKKITLECSQTMGHDKMYWYQQDPGMELHLIHYSYGVNSTEKGDLSSESTVSRIRTEHFPLTLESARPSHTSQYLCASSEGSNTEAFFGQGTRLTVV.

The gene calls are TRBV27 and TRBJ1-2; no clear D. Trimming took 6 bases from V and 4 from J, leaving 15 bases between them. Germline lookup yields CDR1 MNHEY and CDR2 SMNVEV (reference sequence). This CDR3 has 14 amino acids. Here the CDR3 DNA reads TGTGCCAGCAGCTTTTCGGTCCCGGGCTATGGCTACACCTTC. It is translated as CASSFSVPGYGYTF.

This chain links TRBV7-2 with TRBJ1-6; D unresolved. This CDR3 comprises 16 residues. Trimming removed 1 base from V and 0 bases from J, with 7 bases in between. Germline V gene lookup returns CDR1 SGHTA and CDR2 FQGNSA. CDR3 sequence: CASSLVPSSYNSPLHF. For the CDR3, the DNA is TGTGCCAGCAGCTTAGTTCCGAGCTCCTATAATTCACCCCTCCACTTT.

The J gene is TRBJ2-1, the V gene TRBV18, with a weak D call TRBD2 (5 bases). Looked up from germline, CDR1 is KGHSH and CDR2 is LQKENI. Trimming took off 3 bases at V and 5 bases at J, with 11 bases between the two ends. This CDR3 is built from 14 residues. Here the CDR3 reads CASSPRGRDNEQFF. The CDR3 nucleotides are TGTGCCAGCTCACCTCGGGGTCGTGACAATGAGCAGTTCTTC.

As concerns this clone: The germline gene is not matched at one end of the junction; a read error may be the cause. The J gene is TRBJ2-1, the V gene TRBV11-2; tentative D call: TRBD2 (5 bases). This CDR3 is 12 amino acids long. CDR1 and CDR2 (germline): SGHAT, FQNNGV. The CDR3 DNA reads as TGTGCCAGCAGTTTAGGGTCGGACTTGCAGTTCTTC. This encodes CASSLGSDLQFF.

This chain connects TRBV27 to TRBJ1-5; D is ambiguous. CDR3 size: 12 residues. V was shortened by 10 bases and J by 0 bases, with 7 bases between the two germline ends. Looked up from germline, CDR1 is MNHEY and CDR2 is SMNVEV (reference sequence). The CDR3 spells CATGYSNQPQHF. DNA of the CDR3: TGTGCCACCGGTTATAGCAATCAGCCCCAGCATTTT.

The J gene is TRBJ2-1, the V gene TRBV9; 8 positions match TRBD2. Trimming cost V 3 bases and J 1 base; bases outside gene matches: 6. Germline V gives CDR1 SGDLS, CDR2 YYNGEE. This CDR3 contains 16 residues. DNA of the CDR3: TGTGCCAGCAGCGCCCCGGGACTAGGGTCCTACAATGAGCAGTTCTTC. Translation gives CASSAPGLGSYNEQFF.

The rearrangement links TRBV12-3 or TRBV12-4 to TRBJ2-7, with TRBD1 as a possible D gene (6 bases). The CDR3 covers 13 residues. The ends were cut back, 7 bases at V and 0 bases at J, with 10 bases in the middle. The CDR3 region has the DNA TGTGCCAGCACCCGGACAGACTCCTACGAGCAGTACTTC. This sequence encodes CASTRTDSYEQYF.

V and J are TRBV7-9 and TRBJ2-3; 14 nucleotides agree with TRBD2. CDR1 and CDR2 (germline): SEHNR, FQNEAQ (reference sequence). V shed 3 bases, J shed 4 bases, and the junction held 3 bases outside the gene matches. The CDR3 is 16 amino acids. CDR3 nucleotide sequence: TGTGCCAGCAGCTTTCGGACTAGCGGGAGGCCAGATACGCAGTATTTT. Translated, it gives CASSFRTSGRPDTQYF.

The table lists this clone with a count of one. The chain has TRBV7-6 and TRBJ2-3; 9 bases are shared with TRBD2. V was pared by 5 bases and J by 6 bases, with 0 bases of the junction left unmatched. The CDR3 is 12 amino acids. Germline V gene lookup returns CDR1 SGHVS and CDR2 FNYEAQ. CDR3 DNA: TGTGCCAGCAGCGGACTAGCGGATACGCAGTATTTT. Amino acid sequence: CASSGLADTQYF.

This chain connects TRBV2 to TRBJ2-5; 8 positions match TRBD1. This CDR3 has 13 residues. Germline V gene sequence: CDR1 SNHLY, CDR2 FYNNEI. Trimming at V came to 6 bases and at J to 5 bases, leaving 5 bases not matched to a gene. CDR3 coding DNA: TGTGCCAGCAGCTGGACAGGGAAGGAGACCCAGTACTTC. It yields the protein CASSWTGKETQYF. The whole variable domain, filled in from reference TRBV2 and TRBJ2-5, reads EPEVTQTPSHQVTQMGQEVILRCVPISNHLYFYWYRQILGQKVEFLVSFYNNEISEKSEIFDDQFSVERPDGSNFTLKIRSTKLEDSAMYFCASSWTGKETQYFGPGTRLLVL.

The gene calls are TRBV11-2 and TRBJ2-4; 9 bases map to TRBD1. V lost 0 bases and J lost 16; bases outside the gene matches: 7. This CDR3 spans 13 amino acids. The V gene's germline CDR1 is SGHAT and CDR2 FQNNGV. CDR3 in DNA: TGTGCCAGCAGCTTAGATGTGGGGGACAGGGAATACTTC. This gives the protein CASSLDVGDREYF.

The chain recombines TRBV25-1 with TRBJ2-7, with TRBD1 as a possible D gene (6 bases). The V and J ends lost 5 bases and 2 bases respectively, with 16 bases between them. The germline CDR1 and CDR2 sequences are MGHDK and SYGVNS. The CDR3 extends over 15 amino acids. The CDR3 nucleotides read TGTGCCAGCAGTTCGGCGGGCAGGGGTGCCTACGAGCAGTACTTC. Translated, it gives CASSSAGRGAYEQYF.

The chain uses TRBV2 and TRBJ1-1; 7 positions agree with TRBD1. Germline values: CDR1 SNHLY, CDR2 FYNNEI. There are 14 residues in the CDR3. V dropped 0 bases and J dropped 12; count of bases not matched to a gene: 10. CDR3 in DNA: TGTGCCAGCAGTGAAGCTCGAGCAGGGGGTGTGACTTTCTTT. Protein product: CASSEARAGGVTFF.

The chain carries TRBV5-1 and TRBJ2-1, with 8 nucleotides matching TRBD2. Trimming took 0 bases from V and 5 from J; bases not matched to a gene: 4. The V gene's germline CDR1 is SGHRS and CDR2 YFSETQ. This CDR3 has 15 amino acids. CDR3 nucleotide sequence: TGCGCCAGCAGCTTGGTTCCGGGAGGGAACAATGAGCAGTTCTTC. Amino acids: CASSLVPGGNNEQFF.

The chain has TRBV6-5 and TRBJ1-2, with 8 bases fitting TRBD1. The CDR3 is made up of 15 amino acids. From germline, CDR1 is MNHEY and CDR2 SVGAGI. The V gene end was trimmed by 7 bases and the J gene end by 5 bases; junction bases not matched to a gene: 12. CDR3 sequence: CASKNQGARFYGYTF. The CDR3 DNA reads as TGTGCCAGCAAAAATCAGGGGGCGAGGTTTTATGGCTACACCTTC.

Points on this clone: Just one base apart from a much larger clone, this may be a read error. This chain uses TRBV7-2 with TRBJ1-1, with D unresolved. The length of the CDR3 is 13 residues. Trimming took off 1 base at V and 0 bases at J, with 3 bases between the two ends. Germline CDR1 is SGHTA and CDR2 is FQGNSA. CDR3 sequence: CASSLEVNTEAFF. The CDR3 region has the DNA TGTGCCAGCAGCTTAGAAGTGAACACTGAAGCTTTCTTT.

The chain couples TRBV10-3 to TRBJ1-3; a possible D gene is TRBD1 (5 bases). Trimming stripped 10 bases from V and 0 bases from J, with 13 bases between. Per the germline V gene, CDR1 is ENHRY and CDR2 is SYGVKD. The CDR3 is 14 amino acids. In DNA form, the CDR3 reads TGTGCCACCGAGGACATTCTCTCTGGAAACACCATATATTTT. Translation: CATEDILSGNTIYF.

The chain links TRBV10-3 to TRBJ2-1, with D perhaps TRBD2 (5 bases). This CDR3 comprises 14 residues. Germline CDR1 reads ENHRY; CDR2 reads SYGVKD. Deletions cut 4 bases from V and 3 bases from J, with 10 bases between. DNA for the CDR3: TGTGCCATCAGTGGGAGCGGAATCTACAATGAGCAGTTCTTC. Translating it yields CAISGSGIYNEQFF.

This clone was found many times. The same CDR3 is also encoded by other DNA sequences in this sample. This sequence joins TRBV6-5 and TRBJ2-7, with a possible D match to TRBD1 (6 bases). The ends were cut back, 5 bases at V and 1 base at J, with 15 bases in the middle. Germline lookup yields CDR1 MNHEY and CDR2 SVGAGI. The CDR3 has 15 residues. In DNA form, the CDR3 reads TGTGCCAGCAGTCCTTCCGGAACAGGGTCCTACGAGCAGTACTTC. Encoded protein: CASSPSGTGSYEQYF.

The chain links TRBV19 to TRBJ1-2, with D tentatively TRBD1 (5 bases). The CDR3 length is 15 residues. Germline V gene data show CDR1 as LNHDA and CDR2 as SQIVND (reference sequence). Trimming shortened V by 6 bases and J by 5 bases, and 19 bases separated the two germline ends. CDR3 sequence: CASRDISPQAYGYTF. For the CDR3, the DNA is TGTGCCAGTAGGGACATCAGCCCCCAGGCTTATGGCTACACCTTC.

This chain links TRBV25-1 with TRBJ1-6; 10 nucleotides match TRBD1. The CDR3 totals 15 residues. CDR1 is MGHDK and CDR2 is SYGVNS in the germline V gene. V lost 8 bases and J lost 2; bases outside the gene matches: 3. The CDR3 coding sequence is TGTGCCAGCCGGGACAGGGGAACCTATAATTCACCCCTCCACTTT. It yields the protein CASRDRGTYNSPLHF.